This T cell receptor beta chain was identified in a study of cytomegalovirus exposure and HLA in healthy donors. Study results and caveats: The authors enumerated roughly 160 TCR beta chains as linked to cytomegalovirus.

CDR3 size: 11 residues. Germline V CDR1 and CDR2: DFQATT, SNEGSKA (reference sequence). Trimming took off 6 bases at V and 8 bases at J, with 13 bases between the two ends. Assay: immunoSEQ multiplex PCR; the TCRdb copy retains only in-frame clones and omits some. The table has roughly 310,000 clones, around 90% seen once; the top ten hold around 1%. On this clone: The antigen remains undetermined.

This rearrangement joins TRBV20-1 to TRBJ1-1; D is ambiguous. The specimen sequenced was PBMCs. This clonotype originated in a man aged 25-45 years in good health and CMV-seronegative. CDR3 amino acids: CSATTGVEAFF. The CDR3 DNA follows: TGCAGTGCGACAACGGGAGTCGAAGCTTTCTTT.